Sequencing of this T cell receptor beta chain was carried out in a study of blood T cell repertoires in COVID-19. Overall study: Researchers got acute and convalescent COVID-19 samples from the United States, Italy and Spain. PBMCs, B-cell-depleted T cells, or T cells provided the cDNA or gDNA that made up the material.

The repertoire was sequenced with immunoSEQ multiplex PCR; TCRdb's copy has only in-frame clones and lacks some. The table has 200,000 to 250,000 clones, under 90% seen once. The CDR3 covers 15 residues. V dropped 2 bases and J dropped 1 base, with 12 bases sitting between them. CDR1 and CDR2 from the germline V gene are MNHEY and SVGAGI. This clonotype was sampled from a man aged 55 to 70 who had recovered from COVID-19. The material sequenced was peripheral blood. This chain connects TRBV6-5 to TRBJ2-7; TRBD2 might be the D (6 bases). CDR3 amino acids: CASSYGRGASYEQYF. The CDR3 nucleotides read TGTGCCAGCAGTTACGGGCGGGGCGCTTCCTACGAGCAGTACTTC.